The rows below give T cell receptor beta chains drawn from one sample of a study of neurological immune-mediated disorders. One entry per CDR3 protein, called by TCRdb with MiXCR from the 5' RACE reads. The sample consists of about 49,000 distinct CDR3 sequences, 9% to 10% of them appearing once. The sample consisted of PBMCs. Source of these receptors: a woman in her 40s in good health. Both conserved end residues are part of each CDR3. Each record gives: V gene, clone size, J gene, D gene, CDR3 DNA, CDR3 protein. D genes are given only for firm matches. Size is omitted from some rows. Given values are once, few, many or a class for expanded clones.

>TRBV20-1|many|TRBJ1-4|NA
TGCAGTGCTAGATTAACACAGGGCTTCAATGAAAAACTGTTTTTT
CSARLTQGFNEKLFF
>TRBV7-9|NA|TRBJ1-1|NA
TGTGCCAGCAGCTGGACCAGGGGAGGTATCCTCACTGAAGCTTTCTTT
CASSWTRGGILTEAFF
>TRBV10-2|many|TRBJ2-7|TRBD1
TGCGCCAGCAGTGACCCCTGGGACAGGGACGAGCAGTACTTC
CASSDPWDRDEQYF
>TRBV20-1|many|TRBJ1-6|NA
TGCAGTGCTAGAGGGACCTCTAATTCACCCCTCCACTTT
CSARGTSNSPLHF
>TRBV3-1|many|TRBJ1-1|TRBD1
TGTGCCAGCAGTTTTAACACAGGGGGGGAAACTGAAGCTTTCTTT
CASSFNTGGETEAFF
>TRBV5-1|many|TRBJ1-1|NA
TGCGCCAGCAGCTTGGTTCCGGGACGGACGAACACTGAAGCTTTCTTT
CASSLVPGRTNTEAFF
>TRBV3-1|NA|TRBJ2-3|TRBD1
TGTGCCAGCAGCCCTACAGGGGAGGATACGCAGTATTTT
CASSPTGEDTQYF
>TRBV20-1|many|TRBJ2-7|TRBD1
TGCAGTGCGCCGACAGGGCATACTACCTACGAGCAGTACTTC
CSAPTGHTTYEQYF
>TRBV7-2|many|TRBJ2-4|NA
TGTGCCAGCAGCTTAGCCGGGACTCAGACCAAAAACATTCAGTACTTC
CASSLAGTQTKNIQYF
>TRBV20-1|many|TRBJ1-1|NA
TGCAGTGCTGGTGGGTGGGCAGTGTCGAACACTGAAGCTTTCTTT
CSAGGWAVSNTEAFF
>TRBV5-1|many|TRBJ2-5|NA
TGCGCCAGCGCGATTCAGGGGCCACGGGAGACCCAGTACTTC
CASAIQGPRETQYF
>TRBV7-2|many|TRBJ2-4|NA
TGTGCCAGCAGCCCTCATAGCGGAATAAACATTCAGTACTTC
CASSPHSGINIQYF
>TRBV12-3/TRBV12-4|many|TRBJ2-7|NA
TGTGCCAGCAGTCCTCGATGGGGCGGGAACTACGAGCAGTACTTC
CASSPRWGGNYEQYF
>TRBV7-2|many|TRBJ2-3|NA
TGTGCCAGCAGCTCCAGGGGAGGATTAGTGGGTACGCAGTATTTT
CASSSRGGLVGTQYF
>TRBV7-2|many|TRBJ1-1|NA
TGTGCCAGCAGCTTAGCCCGTGAAAACACTGAAGCTTTCTTT
CASSLARENTEAFF
>TRBV5-5|many|TRBJ1-5|TRBD1
TGTGCCAGCAGCGTGGACAGGCCATACAATCAGCCCCAGCATTTT
CASSVDRPYNQPQHF
>TRBV20-1|many|TRBJ2-7|NA
TGCAGTGCCGATGCCGGGAGTACCTACGAGCAGTACTTC
CSADAGSTYEQYF
>TRBV5-1|many|TRBJ2-1|NA
TGCGCCAGCAGCCCCGGGGGTTCAAGCTACAATGAGCAGTTCTTC
CASSPGGSSYNEQFF
>TRBV27|many|TRBJ2-2|TRBD2
TGTGCCAGCACCCTAGCGGGGGGGCGTCCATTAACCGGGGAGCTGTTTTTT
CASTLAGGRPLTGELFF
>TRBV12-3/TRBV12-4|many|TRBJ2-3|NA
TGTGCCATCCAGATGTCCAGTTCAGATACGCAGTATTTT
CAIQMSSSDTQYF
>TRBV5-6|many|TRBJ2-3|NA
TGTGCCAGCAGCCGACGAGGGGGGTATTTAGATACGCAGTATTTT
CASSRRGGYLDTQYF
>TRBV12-3/TRBV12-4|many|TRBJ1-3|NA
TGTGCCAGCAGTTTTAGGTCTGGAAACACCATATATTTT
CASSFRSGNTIYF
>TRBV15|once|TRBJ2-1|NA
TGTGCCACCAGCCGAGAAAAGGGGATACCGGGGCATGAGCAGTTCTTC
CATSREKGIPGHEQFF
>TRBV5-1|many|TRBJ2-1|NA
TGCGCCAGCAGCTTGGCGGTAGGTTCTATAGTCACCTACAATGAGCAGTTCTTC
CASSLAVGSIVTYNEQFF
>TRBV4-3|NA|TRBJ1-4|NA
TGCGCCAGCAGCGAAGATTGGAAGGGTTGGAATGAAAAACTGTTTTTT
CASSEDWKGWNEKLFF
>TRBV7-3|once|TRBJ1-5|NA
NA
CASSFYICSARELAGVNQPQHF
>TRBV7-2|many|TRBJ1-5|TRBD1
TGTGCCAGCAGCGCACAGGGGGCCCACGGAAATCAGCCCCAGCATTTT
CASSAQGAHGNQPQHF
>TRBV20-1|many|TRBJ1-4|NA
TGCAGTGCTCGAACCCTCACGAAACTGTTTTTT
CSARTLTKLFF
>TRBV20-1|many|TRBJ1-2|NA
TGCAGTGCTAGAGCCCAGGCAGGGAATGGCTACACCTTC
CSARAQAGNGYTF
>TRBV7-2|many|TRBJ2-5|NA
TGTGCCAGCAGCTTAGCAGGGAACGGAGAGACCCAGTACTTC
CASSLAGNGETQYF
>TRBV6-5|NA|TRBJ2-1|NA
TGTGCCAGCAGCGCCCAAGCACCCAGGGGCTACAATGAGCAGTTCTTC
CASSAQAPRGYNEQFF
>TRBV3-1|NA|TRBJ2-7|NA
TGTGCCAGCAGCCACGATCCCGTGTTGGGGGAGCAGTACTTC
CASSHDPVLGEQYF
>TRBV12-3/TRBV12-4|many|TRBJ1-5|TRBD1
TGTGCCAGCAGTTCACTCGGACAGGGCGGCAATCAGCCCCAGCATTTT
CASSSLGQGGNQPQHF
>TRBV12-3/TRBV12-4|many|TRBJ2-5|NA
TGTGCCAGCAGTTTGACAGCTGTCCAAGAGACCCAGTACTTC
CASSLTAVQETQYF
>TRBV15|many|TRBJ2-5|NA
TGTGCCACCAGCAGACAGGGGGGAGAGACCCAGTACTTC
CATSRQGGETQYF
>TRBV29-1|many|TRBJ2-1|NA
TGCAGCGTTGAAAGGCAGGAGGCCTACAATGAGCAGTTCTTC
CSVERQEAYNEQFF
>TRBV5-1|many|TRBJ2-3|NA
TGCGCCAGCAGCCCAGAGCCTACTAGCACAGATACGCAGTATTTT
CASSPEPTSTDTQYF
>TRBV12-3/TRBV12-4|NA|TRBJ1-1|NA
TGTGCCAGCAGTCCTTTCGGGGGCTCCACTGAAGCTTTCTTT
CASSPFGGSTEAFF
>TRBV6-5|many|TRBJ1-5|TRBD1
TGTGCCAGCAGTCTTGATACTAGGGGGCGCGAGCAGCCCCAGCATTTT
CASSLDTRGREQPQHF
>TRBV18|many|TRBJ1-5|NA
TGTGCCAGCTCACCAGTCTTGTCGGAGGGCAATCAGCCCCAGCATTTT
CASSPVLSEGNQPQHF
>TRBV12-3/TRBV12-4|many|TRBJ1-4|TRBD1
TGTGCCAGCAGCCCGGGACAGGGGAGCAATGAAAAACTGTTTTTT
CASSPGQGSNEKLFF
>TRBV7-2|many|TRBJ1-5|NA
TGTGCCAGCACCCTGGACAGTAATAGCAATCAGCCCCAGCATTTT
CASTLDSNSNQPQHF
>TRBV6-1|many|TRBJ1-6|TRBD1
TGTGCCAGCAGAAAGACAGGGGGGAATTCACCCCTCCACTTT
CASRKTGGNSPLHF
>TRBV19|NA|TRBJ2-7|NA
TGTGCCAGTAGTTCGAGAGGGGTAAGCTCCTACGAGCAGTACTTC
CASSSRGVSSYEQYF